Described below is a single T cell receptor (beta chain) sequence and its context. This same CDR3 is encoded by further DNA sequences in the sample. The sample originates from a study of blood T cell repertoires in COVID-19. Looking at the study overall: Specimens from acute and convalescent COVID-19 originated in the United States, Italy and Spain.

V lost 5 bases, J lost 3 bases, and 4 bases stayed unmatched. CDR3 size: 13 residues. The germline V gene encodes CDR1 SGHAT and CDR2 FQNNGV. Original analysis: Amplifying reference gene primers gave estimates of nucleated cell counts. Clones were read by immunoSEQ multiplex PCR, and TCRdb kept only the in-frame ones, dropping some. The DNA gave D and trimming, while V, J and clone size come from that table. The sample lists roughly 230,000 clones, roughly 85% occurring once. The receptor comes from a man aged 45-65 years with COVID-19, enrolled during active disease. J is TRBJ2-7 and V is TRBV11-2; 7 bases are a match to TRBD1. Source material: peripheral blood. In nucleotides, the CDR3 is TGTGCCAGCAGCCCGGGACAGAGCTACGAGCAGTACTTC. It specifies CASSPGQSYEQYF.